Described below is a single T cell receptor beta chain sequence and its context. The CDR3 totals 15 residues. Germline CDR1 and CDR2: SGHTA and FQGNSA. The germline V and J ends were trimmed by 5 bases and 3 bases, with 15 bases remaining between them. This sample is part of a study of beta chain features in type 1 diabetes. The entirety of the isolated RNA underwent reverse transcription, so expressed TCRB transcripts were sequenced. There were millions of reads on average in the naive, central memory and regulatory T cell samples. This table comes from immunoSEQ multiplex PCR, and its TCRdb copy is limited to in-frame clones, with some not included. The sample lists about 330,000 clones; approximately 11% were seen once.

This sequence originates from a woman in her 30s in good health. The chain has TRBV7-2 and TRBJ2-3; weak D call: TRBD2 (6 bases). The source material was naive CD4+ T cells from blood. CDR3 DNA: TGTGCCAGCAGCCAACCGGGACTTAGGACAGATACGCAGTATTTT. This sequence encodes CASSQPGLRTDTQYF. The full variable domain, with the rest looked up from reference TRBV7-2 and TRBJ2-3, is GAGVSQSPSNKVTEKGKDVELRCDPISGHTALYWYRQSLGQGLEFLIYFQGNSAPDKSGLPSDRFSAERTGGSVSTLTIQRTQQEDSAVYLCASSQPGLRTDTQYFGPGTRLTVL.